This is a list of T cell receptor beta chains from one sample in a study of shared clonotypes between healthy human individuals. Assay: immunoSEQ multiplex PCR; the TCRdb copy retains only in-frame clones and omits some. The data hold some 1,100,000 clones, with roughly 74% observed a single time. The sample taken for sequencing was memory CD4+ T cells from PBMCs. The receptors originated from a man aged 18 to 29 in good health. Some clones in this sample may be carry-over from other donors' samples. Each CDR3 is given with its conserved first and last residue. D genes are given only for firm matches. Not every row has a clone size; where given, it reads once, few, many or a size class.

v_gene	d_gene	abundance	j_gene	CDR3nt	CDR3aa
TRBV4-2	TRBD1	-	TRBJ2-7	TGTGCCAGCAGCCTGTACAGCACAGGGGGCTACTACGAGCAGTACTTC	CASSLYSTGGYYEQYF
TRBV5-1	TRBD1	-	TRBJ2-1	TGCGCCAGCAGCTTGGGGGACAGGGAAAACAATGAGCAGTTCTTC	CASSLGDRENNEQFF
TRBV7-3	-	-	TRBJ2-1	TGTGCCAGCAGCTTATCATTGGCTAACGCTGAGCAGTTCTTC	CASSLSLANAEQFF
TRBV4-3	-	-	TRBJ2-7	TGCGCCAGCAGCCAGACAACTGGTACCTACGAGCAGTACTTC	CASSQTTGTYEQYF
TRBV19	TRBD2	-	TRBJ2-2	TGTGCCAGCAGTAGACTAGCGTTGGACGTTGGGGAGCTGTTTTTT	CASSRLALDVGELFF
TRBV6-1	-	-	TRBJ1-5	TGTGCCAGCACGACAGTTAGCAATCAGCCCCAGCATTTT	CASTTVSNQPQHF
TRBV20-1	-	once	TRBJ1-4	TGCAGTGCTAGCGGCCAGAATTCGTTTTTT	CSASGQNSFF
TRBV5-8	-	-	TRBJ1-5	TGTGCCAGCATCCTACTTACGGTCCAGGGGATGGATCAGCCCCAGCATTTT	CASILLTVQGMDQPQHF
TRBV28	-	-	TRBJ1-3	TGTGCCAGCAGGATCGGGTCCTTCTCTGGAAACACCATATATTTT	CASRIGSFSGNTIYF
TRBV9	TRBD1	-	TRBJ1-1	TGTGCCAGCAGGACAGGGGGCTGGTCTGAAGCTTTCTTT	CASRTGGWSEAFF
TRBV30	-	few	TRBJ2-1	TGTGCCTGGTACGCGGACCGCCGCAATGAGCAGTTCTTC	CAWYADRRNEQFF
TRBV16	-	few	TRBJ1-2	TGTGCCAGCAGCCAATCTTCGCAAATCTATGGCTACACCTTC	CASSQSSQIYGYTF
TRBV18	-	-	TRBJ2-7	TGTGCCAGCTCACCACCGAGACTAGGAACCTACGAGCAGTACTTC	CASSPPRLGTYEQYF
TRBV7-6	-	-	TRBJ1-3	TGTGCCAGCAGCTCGCAGAGTACCGGGGGTGGTAACACCATATATTTT	CASSSQSTGGGNTIYF
TRBV6-4	-	once	TRBJ2-2	TGTGCCAGCAGTGACTCGGAGGCCGGGGAGCTGTTTTTT	CASSDSEAGELFF
TRBV27	-	-	TRBJ2-3	TGTGCCAGCAGGGGGCCTTGGGGAACAGCAGCCTCAGATACGCAGTATTTT	CASRGPWGTAASDTQYF
TRBV2	-	-	TRBJ2-1	TGTGCCAGCAGTCCGTGGACAGCCCTCGATGAGCAGTTCTTC	CASSPWTALDEQFF